A selection of T cell receptor beta chains follows, all from one sample in a study of T cells in Graves' hyperthyroidism and ophthalmopathy. In TCRdb, the multiplex PCR reads were re-called with MiXCR into one record per CDR3 protein. The sample yields 690,000 or so distinct CDR3 sequences, approximately 18% seen once. Sequenced: blood. The source is a woman aged 45-60 years with Graves' hyperthyroidism that later progressed to Graves' ophthalmopathy. CDR3s include the opening cysteine and the closing phenylalanine or tryptophan. A D gene is named only where the DNA matches it firmly. Some rows have no size entry. The others give once, few or many, or a class for an expanded clone.

TRBV3-1,-,TRBD2,TRBJ2-1,CASSLSLERGAYNEQFF,TGTGCCAGCAGCCTCTCTCTGGAGCGGGGAGCGTACAATGAGCAGTTCTTC
TRBV20-1,many,-,TRBJ1-2,CSVRDSYGYTF,TGCAGTGTCAGGGACTCCTATGGCTACACCTTC
TRBV27,-,-,TRBJ2-1,CASAIVSYNEQFF,TGTGCCAGCGCTATCGTGTCCTACAATGAGCAGTTCTTC
TRBV5-1,-,TRBD1,TRBJ2-5,CASSWGDRVPQETQYF,TGCGCCAGCAGCTGGGGGGACAGGGTACCACAAGAGACCCAGTACTTC
TRBV5-1,-,-,TRBJ2-2,CASSLRREANTGELFF,TGCGCCAGCAGCTTGAGAAGGGAGGCGAACACCGGGGAGCTGTTTTTT
TRBV9,-,-,TRBJ1-1,CASSVDGVEAFF,TGTGCCAGCAGCGTAGATGGAGTTGAAGCTTTCTTT
TRBV18,-,-,TRBJ2-7,CASSPRGSEYEQYF,TGTGCCAGCTCCCCCCGGGGTAGCGAGTACGAGCAGTACTTC
TRBV18,-,TRBD1,TRBJ1-4,CASSPWDSSNEKLFF,TGTGCCAGCTCACCCTGGGACAGCTCTAATGAAAAACTGTTTTTT
TRBV5-1,-,TRBD2,TRBJ2-2,CASSLGTSGANTGELFF,TGCGCCAGCAGCCTCGGGACTAGCGGGGCGAACACCGGGGAGCTGTTTTTT
TRBV30,many,-,TRBJ1-5,CAWSVSFNQPQHF,TGTGCCTGGAGTGTAAGTTTCAATCAGCCCCAGCATTTT
TRBV20-1,-,-,TRBJ1-5,CSASPLGGGSNQPQHF,TGCAGTGCTAGCCCATTGGGCGGCGGGAGCAATCAGCCCCAGCATTTT
TRBV20-1,many,-,TRBJ1-2,CSATNRARDGYTF,TGCAGTGCTACCAACAGGGCGCGTGATGGCTACACCTTC
TRBV20-1,-,-,TRBJ2-3,CSASRGGIDTQYF,TGCAGTGCTAGTCGTGGGGGAATAGATACGCAGTATTTT
TRBV7-2,many,-,TRBJ2-5,CASSLMGVETQYF,TGTGCCAGCAGCTTAATGGGGGTAGAGACCCAGTACTTC